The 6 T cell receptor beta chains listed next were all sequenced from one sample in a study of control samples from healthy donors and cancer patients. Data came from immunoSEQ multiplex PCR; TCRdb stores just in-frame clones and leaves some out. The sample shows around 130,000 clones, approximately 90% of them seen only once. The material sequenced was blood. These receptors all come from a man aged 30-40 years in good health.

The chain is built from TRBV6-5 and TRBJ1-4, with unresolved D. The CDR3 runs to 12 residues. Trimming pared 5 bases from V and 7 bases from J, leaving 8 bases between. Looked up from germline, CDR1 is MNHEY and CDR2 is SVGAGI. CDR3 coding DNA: TGTGCCAGCAGTAATGGTGGTGAAAAACTGTTTTTT. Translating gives CASSNGGEKLFF.

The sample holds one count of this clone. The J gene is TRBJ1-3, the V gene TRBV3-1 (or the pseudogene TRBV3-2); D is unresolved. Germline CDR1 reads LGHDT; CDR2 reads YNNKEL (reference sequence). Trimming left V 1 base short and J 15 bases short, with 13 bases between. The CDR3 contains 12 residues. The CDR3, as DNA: TGTGCCAGCAGCCAAGTAAATAGAGGGCAATATTTT. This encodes CASSQVNRGQYF.

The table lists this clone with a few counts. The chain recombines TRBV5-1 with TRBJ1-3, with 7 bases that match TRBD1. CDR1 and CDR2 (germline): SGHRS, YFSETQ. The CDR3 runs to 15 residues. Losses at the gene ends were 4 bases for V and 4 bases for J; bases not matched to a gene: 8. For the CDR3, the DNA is TGCGCCAGCAGCAGACGCACAGGGGACGGAAACACCATATATTTT. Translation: CASSRRTGDGNTIYF.

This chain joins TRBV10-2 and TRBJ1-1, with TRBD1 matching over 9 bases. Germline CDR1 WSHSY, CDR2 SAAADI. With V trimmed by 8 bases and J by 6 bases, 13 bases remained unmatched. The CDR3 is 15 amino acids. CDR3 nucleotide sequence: TGCGCCAGCGCCCTTGATCCGGACAGGGGTTCTGAAGCTTTCTTT. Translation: CASALDPDRGSEAFF.

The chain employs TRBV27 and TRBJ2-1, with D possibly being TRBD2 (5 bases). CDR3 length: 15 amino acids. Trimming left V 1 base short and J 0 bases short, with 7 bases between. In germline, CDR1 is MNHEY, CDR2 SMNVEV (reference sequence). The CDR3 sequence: CASSLLGSSYNEQFF. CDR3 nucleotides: TGTGCCAGCAGTTTATTGGGGAGCTCCTACAATGAGCAGTTCTTC.

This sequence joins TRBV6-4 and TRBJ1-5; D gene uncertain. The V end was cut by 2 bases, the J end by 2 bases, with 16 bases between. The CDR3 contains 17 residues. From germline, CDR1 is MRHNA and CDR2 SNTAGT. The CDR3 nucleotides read TGTGCCAGCAGTGACCGACTTTATTGGGGAGGCAATCAGCCCCAGCATTTT. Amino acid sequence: CASSDRLYWGGNQPQHF.